The 16 T cell receptor beta chains given below trace back to one sample, sequenced in a study of blood T cell repertoires in COVID-19. Profiled with immunoSEQ multiplex PCR; TCRdb holds only in-frame clones, not every one. The data contain more than 400,000 clones, 70% to 90% of them singletons. The specimen sequenced was peripheral blood. These receptors came from a human donor in a cohort sampled during active COVID-19.

This chain uses TRBV5-5 with TRBJ1-4; perhaps TRBD1 as D (5 bases). Trimming removed 4 bases from V and 6 bases from J, with 13 bases in between. The CDR3 is 14 residues long. Germline V lookup: CDR1 SGHKS, CDR2 YYEKEE (reference sequence). The CDR3 loop reads CASSPPGGDEKLFF. The CDR3 nucleotides read TGTGCCAGCAGCCCCCCGGGGGGGGATGAAAAACTGTTTTTT.

In DNA, the CDR3 is TGTGCCAGCAGTTCCTCCCAGGGATTCAATCAGCCCCAGCATTTT. Protein: CASSSSQGFNQPQHF. The chain is built from TRBV27 and TRBJ1-5, with D tentatively TRBD1 (5 bases). CDR1 is MNHEY, CDR2 SMNVEV, per germline (reference sequence). The CDR3 runs to 15 residues. The V end was cut by 4 bases, the J end by 3 bases, with 13 bases between.

The chain links TRBV4-2 to TRBJ2-3, with TRBD2 matching 10 bases. The junction had 2 bases not matched to a gene; V was cut back by 1 base and J by 4 bases. Germline-derived CDR1 and CDR2 are LGHNA and YNFKEQ. This CDR3 contains 15 residues. In DNA form, the CDR3 reads TGTGCCAGCAGCCAAGCTAGCGGGAGCGCAGATACGCAGTATTTT. Translation gives CASSQASGSADTQYF.

The chain is built from TRBV7-9 and TRBJ2-2; 8 bases align to TRBD2. CDR1 SEHNR and CDR2 FQNEAQ come from the germline V gene (reference sequence). Trimming took 6 bases from V and 2 from J; bases not matched to a gene: 5. The CDR3 runs to 15 residues. The CDR3 loop is CASRPLAGNTGELFF. The CDR3 region has the DNA TGTGCCAGCAGACCCCTAGCGGGCAACACCGGGGAGCTGTTTTTT.

This clone was detected only a few times. This chain connects TRBV6-5 to TRBJ1-1, with D maybe TRBD1 (6 bases). The CDR3 is 16 residues long. Looked up from germline, CDR1 is MNHEY and CDR2 is SVGAGI. V lost 0 bases, J lost 1 base, and 12 bases lay in between. CDR3 region: CASSYSPGTPNTEAFF. The CDR3 DNA follows: TGTGCCAGCAGTTACTCCCCCGGGACACCGAACACTGAAGCTTTCTTT.

The chain carries TRBV3-1 (or the pseudogene TRBV3-2) and TRBJ2-3; tentatively, D is TRBD1 (5 bases). Looked up from germline, CDR1 is LGHDT and CDR2 is YNNKEL (reference sequence). CDR3 length: 15 amino acids. Trimming took 0 bases from V and 2 from J, leaving 9 bases between them. The CDR3 DNA reads as TGTGCCAGCAGCCAAGATGCAGGGATCACAGATACGCAGTATTTT. Amino acid sequence: CASSQDAGITDTQYF.

The CDR3 DNA is TGTGCCAGCAGCCCACTAGCGGGAGCCCCACCGAACAATGAGCAGTTCTTC. Translation gives CASSPLAGAPPNNEQFF. The chain couples TRBV7-3 to TRBJ2-1; 11 bases align to TRBD2. The CDR3 consists of 17 residues. Germline CDR1 and CDR2: SGHTA and FQGTGA. V trimming: 5 bases; J trimming: 5 bases; junction bases outside the gene matches: 11.

The chain recombines TRBV2 with TRBJ1-3; D not resolved. The ends were cut back, 5 bases at V and 4 bases at J, with 3 bases in the middle. CDR1 is SNHLY and CDR2 is FYNNEI in the germline V gene. The CDR3 runs 11 residues. The CDR3 DNA follows: TGTGCCAGCAGTATAGGAAACACCATATATTTT. It specifies CASSIGNTIYF.

This sequence joins TRBV28 and TRBJ2-7; D might be TRBD1 (5 bases). The V gene lost 1 base and the J gene lost 5 bases, with 15 bases spanning the gap. The CDR3 is 15 amino acids. CDR1 is MDHEN and CDR2 is SYDVKM in the germline V gene. The CDR3 is CASSLSRQSKDEQYF. In DNA, the CDR3 is TGTGCCAGCAGTTTATCCAGACAGTCCAAGGACGAGCAGTACTTC.

The V and J genes are TRBV2 and TRBJ1-1; unclear D gene. The CDR3 contains 12 residues. V lost 11 bases, J lost 1 base, and 11 bases lay in between. Germline V gene lookup returns CDR1 SNHLY and CDR2 FYNNEI. The CDR3 loop reads CAGAKGNTEAFF. DNA for the CDR3: TGTGCCGGAGCAAAAGGGAACACTGAAGCTTTCTTT. The full variable domain, rest sourced from reference TRBV2 and TRBJ1-1, is EPEVTQTPSHQVTQMGQEVILRCVPISNHLYFYWYRQILGQKVEFLVSFYNNEISEKSEIFDDQFSVERPDGSNFTLKIRSTKLEDSAMYFCAGAKGNTEAFFGQGTRLTVV.

This chain uses TRBV5-1 with TRBJ2-1, with D tentatively TRBD2 (6 bases). Germline CDR1 reads SGHRS; CDR2 reads YFSETQ. The V end lost 8 bases, the J end lost 5 bases, and 23 bases lay between the germline ends. This CDR3 is built from 16 residues. CDR3 nucleotide sequence: TGCGCCAGTTCGGAGGGGACCGGACTCGATGACAATGAGCAGTTCTTC. It codes for CASSEGTGLDDNEQFF.

The rearrangement links TRBV28 to TRBJ1-1, with 8 bases aligning to TRBD1. V shed 2 bases and J 8 bases; nucleotides not matched to a gene: 1. This CDR3 is built from 12 residues. CDR1 MDHEN and CDR2 SYDVKM come from the germline V gene. CDR3 nucleotide sequence: TGTGCCAGCAGTTTACGACAGGGGGAAGCTTTCTTT. Protein: CASSLRQGEAFF. The full variable domain, rest sourced from reference TRBV28 and TRBJ1-1, is DVKVTQSSRYLVKRTGEKVFLECVQDMDHENMFWYRQDPGLGLRLIYFSYDVKMKEKGDIPEGYSVSREKKERFSLILESASTNQTSMYLCASSLRQGEAFFGQGTRLTVV.

This chain uses TRBV6-5 with TRBJ2-1; TRBD2 matches at 10 bases. J gave up 4 bases and V 4 bases, and 7 bases lay outside the gene matches. CDR1 is MNHEY and CDR2 is SVGAGI in the germline V gene. The length of the CDR3 is 16 residues. CDR3 in amino acids: CASSSKLAGSYNEQFF. Here the CDR3 DNA reads TGTGCCAGCAGTTCTAAACTAGCGGGATCTTACAATGAGCAGTTCTTC.

This chain uses TRBV12-3 or TRBV12-4 with TRBJ1-5, with D uncertain. This CDR3 is built from 13 residues. V shed 7 bases and J shed 9 bases, with 16 bases lying between them. The CDR3 here is CASKEASISPQHF. As DNA, the CDR3 is TGTGCCAGCAAGGAGGCTTCCATCTCGCCCCAGCATTTT.

On this clone: Other DNA sequences within the sample encode an identical CDR3. This chain connects TRBV7-2 to TRBJ1-2, with 7 nucleotides matching TRBD1. In germline, CDR1 is SGHTA, CDR2 FQGNSA. Trimming at V came to 6 bases and at J to 4 bases, leaving 5 bases not matched to a gene. The CDR3 runs to 13 residues. CDR3 residues: CASSRGQIYGYTF. In nucleotides, the CDR3 is TGTGCCAGCAGTCGGGGACAGATCTATGGCTACACCTTC.

The CDR3 DNA sequence: TGTGCCAGTAGTTATAGGAACAGGGTGGAGACTGAAGCTTTCTTT. It yields the protein CASSYRNRVETEAFF. The chain employs TRBV19 and TRBJ1-1; the D gene is possibly TRBD1 (6 bases). The V and J ends lost 5 bases and 5 bases respectively, with 18 bases between them. This CDR3 is 15 amino acids long. Germline CDR1 reads LNHDA; CDR2 reads SQIVND (reference sequence).